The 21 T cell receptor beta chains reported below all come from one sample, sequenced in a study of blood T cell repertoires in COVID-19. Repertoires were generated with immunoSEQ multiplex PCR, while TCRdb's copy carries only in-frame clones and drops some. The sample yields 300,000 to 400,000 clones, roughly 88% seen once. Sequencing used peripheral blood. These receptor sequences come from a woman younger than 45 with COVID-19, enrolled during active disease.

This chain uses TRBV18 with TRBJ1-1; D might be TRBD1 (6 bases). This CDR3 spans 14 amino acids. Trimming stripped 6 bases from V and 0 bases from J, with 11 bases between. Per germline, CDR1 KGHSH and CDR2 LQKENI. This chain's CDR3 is CASSQDRLNTEAFF. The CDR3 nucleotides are TGTGCCAGCTCGCAAGACAGGTTGAACACTGAAGCTTTCTTT. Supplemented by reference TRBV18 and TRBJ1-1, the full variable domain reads NAGVMQNPRHLVRRRGQEARLRCSPMKGHSHVYWYRQLPEEGLKFMVYLQKENIIDESGMPKERFSAEFPKEGPSILRIQQVVRGDSAAYFCASSQDRLNTEAFFGQGTRLTVV.

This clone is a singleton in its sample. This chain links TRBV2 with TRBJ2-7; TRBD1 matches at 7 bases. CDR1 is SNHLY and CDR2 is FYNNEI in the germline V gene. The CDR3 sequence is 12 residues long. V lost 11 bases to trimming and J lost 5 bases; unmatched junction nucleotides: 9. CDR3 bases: TGTGCCGGGGGACAGTTTCGCGACGAGCAGTACTTC. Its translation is CAGGQFRDEQYF.

CDR3 loop: CASSELGQGVSGNTIYF. In nucleotides, the CDR3 is TGTGCCAGCAGTGAATTGGGACAGGGGGTTTCGGGAAACACCATATATTTT. The rearrangement links TRBV6-1 to TRBJ1-3, with TRBD1 matching over 11 bases. Trimming cost V 2 bases and J 4 bases; bases outside gene matches: 7. The CDR3 totals 17 residues. The germline CDR1 and CDR2 sequences are MNHNS and SASEGT.

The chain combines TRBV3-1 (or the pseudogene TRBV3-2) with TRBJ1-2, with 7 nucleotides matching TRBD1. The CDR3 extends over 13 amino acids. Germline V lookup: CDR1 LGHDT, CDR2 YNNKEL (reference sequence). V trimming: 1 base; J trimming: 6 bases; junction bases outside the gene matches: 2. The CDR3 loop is CASSQGQGNGYTF. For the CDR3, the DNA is TGTGCCAGCAGCCAAGGACAGGGTAATGGCTACACCTTC.

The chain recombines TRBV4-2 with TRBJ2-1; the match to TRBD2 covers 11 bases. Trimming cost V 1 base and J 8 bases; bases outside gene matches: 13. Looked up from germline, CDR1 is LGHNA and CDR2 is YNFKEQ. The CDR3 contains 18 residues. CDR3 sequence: CASSQGPRSGGALDEQFF. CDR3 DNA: TGTGCCAGCAGCCAAGGCCCCCGTAGCGGGGGGGCCCTGGATGAGCAGTTCTTC.

CDR3 in DNA: TGTGCCAGCAGCCGAGGGACAGAAAATTCACCCCTCCACTTT. Encoded protein: CASSRGTENSPLHF. V usage is TRBV11-3 and J usage is TRBJ1-6; 7 positions match TRBD1. V dropped 5 bases and J dropped 7; count of bases not matched to a gene: 5. The V gene's germline CDR1 is SGHNT and CDR2 YENEEA. The CDR3 is 14 residues long.

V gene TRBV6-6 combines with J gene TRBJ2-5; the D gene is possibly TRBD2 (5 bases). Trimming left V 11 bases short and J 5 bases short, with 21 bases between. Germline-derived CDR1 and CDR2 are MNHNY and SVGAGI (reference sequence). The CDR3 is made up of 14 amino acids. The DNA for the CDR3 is TGTGCCGTCAGCGAGAACCCCCGCGGGGAGACCCAGTACTTC. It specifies CAVSENPRGETQYF.

The CDR3 spells CASSATLSSEGTDTQYF. The CDR3 DNA reads as TGTGCCAGCAGCGCAACGCTTAGCAGCGAGGGCACAGATACGCAGTATTTT. The rearrangement links TRBV7-3 to TRBJ2-3; D unclear. Trimming removed 5 bases at V and 1 base at J, with 19 bases between. The CDR3 runs to 17 residues. The germline V gene encodes CDR1 SGHTA and CDR2 FQGTGA.

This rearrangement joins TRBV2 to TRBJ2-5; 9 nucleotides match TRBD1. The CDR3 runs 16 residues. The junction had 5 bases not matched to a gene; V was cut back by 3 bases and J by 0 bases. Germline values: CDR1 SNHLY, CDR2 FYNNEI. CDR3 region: CASSDWTGAYQETQYF. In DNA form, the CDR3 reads TGTGCCAGCAGTGACTGGACAGGGGCGTACCAAGAGACCCAGTACTTC.

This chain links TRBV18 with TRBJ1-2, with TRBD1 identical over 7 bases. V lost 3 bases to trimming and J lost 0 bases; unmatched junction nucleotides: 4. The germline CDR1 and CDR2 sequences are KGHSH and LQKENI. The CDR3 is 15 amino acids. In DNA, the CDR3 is TGTGCCAGCTCACCCGGCGGGACAGCTAACTATGGCTACACCTTC. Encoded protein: CASSPGGTANYGYTF.

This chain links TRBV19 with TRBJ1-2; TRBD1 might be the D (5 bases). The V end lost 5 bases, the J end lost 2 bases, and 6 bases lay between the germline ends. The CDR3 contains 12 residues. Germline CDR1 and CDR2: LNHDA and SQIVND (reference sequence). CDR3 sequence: CASSPGNYGYTF. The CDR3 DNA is TGTGCCAGTAGTCCAGGGAACTATGGCTACACCTTC.

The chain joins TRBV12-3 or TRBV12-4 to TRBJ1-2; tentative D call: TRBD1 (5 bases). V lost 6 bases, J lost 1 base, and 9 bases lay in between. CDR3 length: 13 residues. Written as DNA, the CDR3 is TGTGCCAGCAGCCAAGGGGTTAACTATGGCTACACCTTC. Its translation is CASSQGVNYGYTF.

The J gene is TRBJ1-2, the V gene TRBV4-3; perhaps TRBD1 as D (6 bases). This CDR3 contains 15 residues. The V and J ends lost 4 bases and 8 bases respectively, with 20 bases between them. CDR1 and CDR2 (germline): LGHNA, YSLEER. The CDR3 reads CASSLTGKDLPGYTF. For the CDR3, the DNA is TGCGCCAGCAGCCTAACAGGGAAAGACCTGCCGGGCTACACCTTC.

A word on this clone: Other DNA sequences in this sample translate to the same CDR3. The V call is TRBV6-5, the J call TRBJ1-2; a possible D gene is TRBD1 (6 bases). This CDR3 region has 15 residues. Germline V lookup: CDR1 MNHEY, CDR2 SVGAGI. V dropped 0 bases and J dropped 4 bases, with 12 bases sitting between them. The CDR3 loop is CASSYSGRGGYGYTF. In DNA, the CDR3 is TGTGCCAGCAGTTACTCGGGGAGGGGGGGCTATGGCTACACCTTC.

The CDR3 DNA follows: TGTGCCAGCAGCGAACAGGAAAACATTCAGTACTTC. It yields the protein CASSEQENIQYF. V gene TRBV3-1 (or the pseudogene TRBV3-2) combines with J gene TRBJ2-4, with D perhaps matching TRBD1 (5 bases). CDR1 and CDR2 from the germline V gene are LGHDT and YNNKEL (reference sequence). Between the trimmed V and J ends, which lost 5 bases and 5 bases, there was a span of 7 bases. The CDR3 is 12 residues long.

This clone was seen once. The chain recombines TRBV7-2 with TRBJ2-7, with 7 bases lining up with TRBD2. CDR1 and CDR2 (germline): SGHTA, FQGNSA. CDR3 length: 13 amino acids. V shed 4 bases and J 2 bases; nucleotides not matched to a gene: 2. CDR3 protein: CASSYGTTYEQYF. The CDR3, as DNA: TGTGCCAGCAGCTACGGGACTACCTACGAGCAGTACTTC.

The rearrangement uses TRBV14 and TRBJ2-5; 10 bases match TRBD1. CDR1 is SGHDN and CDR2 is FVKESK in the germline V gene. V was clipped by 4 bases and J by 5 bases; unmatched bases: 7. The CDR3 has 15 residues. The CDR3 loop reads CASSRRTGGDETQYF. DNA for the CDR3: TGTGCCAGCAGCCGGCGGACAGGGGGAGACGAGACCCAGTACTTC.

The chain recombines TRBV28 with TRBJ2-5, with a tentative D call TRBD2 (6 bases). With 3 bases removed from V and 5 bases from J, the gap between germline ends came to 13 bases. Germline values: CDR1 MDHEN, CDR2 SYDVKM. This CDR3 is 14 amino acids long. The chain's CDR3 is CASSFDGEDETQYF. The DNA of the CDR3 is TGTGCCAGCAGTTTTGACGGGGAGGACGAGACCCAGTACTTC.

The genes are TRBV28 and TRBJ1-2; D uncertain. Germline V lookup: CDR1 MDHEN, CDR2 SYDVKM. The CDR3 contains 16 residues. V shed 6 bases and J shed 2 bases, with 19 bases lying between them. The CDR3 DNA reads TGTGCCAGCAGAGTGGCTCGCCGTTCGGGGAACTATGGCTACACCTTC. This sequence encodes CASRVARRSGNYGYTF.

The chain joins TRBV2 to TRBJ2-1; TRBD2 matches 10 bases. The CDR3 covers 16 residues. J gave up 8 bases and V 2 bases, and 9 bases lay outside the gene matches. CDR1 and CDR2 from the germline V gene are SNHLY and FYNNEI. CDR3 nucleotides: TGTGCCAGCAGTGAATATCGCAGCGGGGGGGCAGATGAGCAGTTCTTC. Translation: CASSEYRSGGADEQFF.

The CDR3 reads CASSLYPSVNQPQHF. CDR3 coding DNA: TGTGCCAGCAGTTTATATCCGTCGGTAAATCAGCCCCAGCATTTT. The chain carries TRBV27 and TRBJ1-5; the D is unclear. V was cut by 1 base and J by 4 bases, with 11 bases left in between. CDR1 MNHEY and CDR2 SMNVEV come from the germline V gene (reference sequence). CDR3 length equals 15 residues.